This T cell receptor beta chain was obtained from a study of T cell responses to AZD1222 COVID-19 vaccine. Study-wide results and caveats: Donors, mostly white British, included more females; clonal diversity was possibly underestimated. No day 14 peak samples; only post-peak repertoires were characterized. There were vaccine-associated CD4 TCRs across spike, dominant at 160-218 and 743-854. Elevations in Spike-specific TCR breadth and depth followed administration of two AZD1222 doses.

Deletions cut 0 bases from V and 4 bases from J, with 9 bases between. The CDR3 covers 14 residues. CDR1 is SEHNR, CDR2 FQNEAQ, per germline (reference sequence). Measured with immunoSEQ multiplex PCR; TCRdb has only the in-frame clones, and not every one. The profile covers more than 140,000 clones, with approximately 89% appearing a single time and about 3.2% taken by the ten largest. In the case of this clone: Its antigen is not known.

The sample here was peripheral blood, taken on day 0 of MenACWY control vaccination. The receptor's source is an adult in good health. V gene TRBV7-9 combines with J gene TRBJ1-2; a weak D match, TRBD1 (5 bases). For the CDR3, the DNA is TGTGCCAGCAGCTTAGCGGGGGTTAGCTATGGCTACACCTTC. Amino acids: CASSLAGVSYGYTF.